The 27 T cell receptor beta chains below come from one sample, sequenced in a study of T cells in Graves' hyperthyroidism and ophthalmopathy. Researchers amplified the TCR beta CDR3 regions from RNA transcripts. A first-round RT-PCR of the TCR CDR3 used the HTBI primer set. Each CDR3 protein gets one entry after TCRdb re-called the multiplex PCR reads with MiXCR. The data contain a few hundred thousand distinct CDR3 sequences, 17% of them singletons. The sample taken for sequencing was blood. The receptor set was obtained from a woman between 18 and 29 years old with Graves' ophthalmopathy.

This clonotype was recorded many times. The J gene is TRBJ2-1, the V gene TRBV6-2 or TRBV6-3; D gene unclear. The CDR3 spans 14 residues. CDR1 and CDR2 from the germline V gene are MNHEY and SVGEGT. Deletions cut 2 bases from V and 9 bases from J, with 14 bases between. The CDR3, as DNA: TGTGCCAGCAGTTACAAGGCAGGCCAAAGTGAGCAGTTCTTC. Translating gives CASSYKAGQSEQFF.

The chain carries TRBV4-1 and TRBJ2-7; D gene uncertain. V shed 0 bases and J shed 4 bases, with 10 bases lying between them. The CDR3 sequence is 14 residues long. Germline CDR1 MGHRA, CDR2 YSYEKL. CDR3 sequence: CASSQDSSEYEQYF. The CDR3 nucleotides are TGCGCCAGCAGCCAAGACTCGTCGGAGTACGAGCAGTACTTC.

This clonotype was recorded a few times. The chain uses TRBV4-3 and TRBJ2-3, with 13 bases that match TRBD2. Germline CDR1 is LGHNA and CDR2 is YSLEER. This CDR3 region has 17 residues. Unmatched junction bases numbered 6, after V lost 3 bases and J lost 3 bases. The CDR3 sequence is CASSQRTSGSWTDTQYF. The CDR3 nucleotides read TGCGCCAGCAGCCAGAGGACTAGCGGGAGTTGGACAGATACGCAGTATTTT.

V gene TRBV27 combines with J gene TRBJ1-4, with D perhaps matching TRBD1 (6 bases). V was shortened by 0 bases and J by 12 bases, with 14 bases between the two germline ends. Germline values: CDR1 MNHEY, CDR2 SMNVEV (reference sequence). CDR3 length equals 14 residues. The CDR3 sequence: CASSLSTGRDELFF. In DNA form, the CDR3 reads TGTGCCAGCAGTTTATCGACAGGCCGAGATGAACTGTTTTTT.

In this sample, this clonotype turned up many times. The chain links TRBV27 to TRBJ2-2, with D perhaps matching TRBD1 or TRBD2 (7 bases each). Germline values: CDR1 MNHEY, CDR2 SMNVEV (reference sequence). This CDR3 is built from 18 residues. Trimming pared 6 bases from V and 0 bases from J, leaving 20 bases between. The CDR3 spells CASSSARGGASNTGELFF. The CDR3 DNA reads as TGTGCCAGCAGCTCCGCCAGGGGGGGGGCGTCGAACACCGGGGAGCTGTTTTTT.

The chain joins TRBV7-3 to TRBJ2-5; D possibly uses TRBD1 or TRBD2 (6 bases each). V lost 5 bases and J lost 5, with 18 bases in between. There are 15 residues in the CDR3. Germline V CDR1 and CDR2: SGHTA, FQGTGA. The chain's CDR3 is CASSTKGGYGETQYF. The CDR3 DNA is TGTGCCAGCAGCACCAAGGGGGGTTATGGGGAGACCCAGTACTTC.

In nucleotides, the CDR3 is TGTGCCACAGGGACAGGGGACAATCAGCCCCAGCATTTT. Protein product: CATGTGDNQPQHF. V is TRBV15 and J is TRBJ1-5, with TRBD1 matching over 10 bases. The CDR3 consists of 13 residues. V was clipped by 9 bases and J by 3 bases; unmatched bases: 2. Germline loops: CDR1 LNHNV, CDR2 YYDKDF (reference sequence).

The V call is TRBV30, the J call TRBJ1-3; perhaps TRBD1 as D (5 bases). CDR1 and CDR2 from the germline V gene are GTSNPN and SVGIG (reference sequence). V lost 4 bases to trimming and J lost 4 bases, with 11 bases between them. CDR3 size: 13 residues. The CDR3 loop reads CAWTGWGGNTIYF. CDR3 sequence (DNA): TGTGCCTGGACCGGGTGGGGGGGAAACACCATATATTTT. Combining the CDR3 with reference TRBV30 and TRBJ1-3 gives the whole variable domain SQTIHQWPATLVQPVGSPLSLECTVEGTSNPNLYWYRQAAGRGLQLLFYSVGIGQISSEVPQNLSASRPQDRQFILSSKKLLLSDSGFYLCAWTGWGGNTIYFGEGSWLTVV.

This clonotype was recorded many times. The rearrangement uses TRBV11-2 and TRBJ1-1; tentatively, D is TRBD1 (6 bases). V was trimmed by 4 bases and J by 8 bases, leaving 23 bases between them. Germline V gives CDR1 SGHAT, CDR2 FQNNGV. The CDR3 has 16 amino acids. This CDR3 reads CASSSVPQGRGEEAFF. The CDR3 nucleotides read TGTGCCAGCAGCTCCGTCCCTCAGGGGCGAGGGGAGGAAGCTTTCTTT.

This clonotype showed up many times. The DNA of the CDR3 is TGTGCCTGGATTCCGGGGAACACTGAAGCTTTCTTT. Residues: CAWIPGNTEAFF. The chain combines TRBV30 with TRBJ1-1; D gene uncertain. Germline V lookup: CDR1 GTSNPN, CDR2 SVGIG (reference sequence). The CDR3 contains 12 residues. V was clipped by 4 bases and J by 1 base, with 7 bases between them. Combining the CDR3 with reference TRBV30 and TRBJ1-1 gives the whole variable domain SQTIHQWPATLVQPVGSPLSLECTVEGTSNPNLYWYRQAAGRGLQLLFYSVGIGQISSEVPQNLSASRPQDRQFILSSKKLLLSDSGFYLCAWIPGNTEAFFGQGTRLTVV.

This chain connects TRBV7-9 to TRBJ2-7; 8 positions match TRBD2. CDR1 and CDR2 from the germline V gene are SEHNR and FQNEAQ (reference sequence). The CDR3 contains 15 residues. The V segment lost 3 bases and the J segment 5 bases; nucleotides outside the gene matches: 9. CDR3 residues: CASSFEPAGVDEQYF. The DNA of the CDR3 is TGTGCCAGCAGCTTTGAGCCAGCGGGAGTCGACGAGCAGTACTTC.

This clonotype has just a few counts. This sequence joins TRBV6-5 and TRBJ1-5, with D possibly matching TRBD1 (5 bases). With 2 bases removed from V and 3 bases from J, the gap between germline ends came to 11 bases. The CDR3 sequence is 15 residues long. CDR1 and CDR2 (germline): MNHEY, SVGAGI. The CDR3 region is CASSYPGTPNQPQHF. Written as DNA, the CDR3 is TGTGCCAGCAGTTACCCCGGGACGCCCAATCAGCCCCAGCATTTT.

There are a few counts of this clonotype. The rearrangement links TRBV20-1 to TRBJ2-7, with a possible D match to TRBD2 (6 bases). Germline CDR1 DFQATT, CDR2 SNEGSKA (reference sequence). The CDR3 runs to 17 residues. Trimming cost V 0 bases and J 6 bases, with 24 bases left between them. CDR3 in amino acids: CSARDFNTWDSRSEQYF. The CDR3 DNA reads TGCAGTGCTAGAGATTTTAACACTTGGGACTCCCGTTCCGAGCAGTACTTC.

This clonotype was detected many times. The gene calls are TRBV6-1 and TRBJ1-1; D not resolved. The germline V gene has CDR1 MNHNS and CDR2 SASEGT. This CDR3 has 13 amino acids. V was clipped by 3 bases and J by 8 bases, with 13 bases between them. The CDR3 is CASSEPQSSEAFF. CDR3 DNA sequence: TGTGCCAGCAGTGAGCCCCAGTCATCGGAAGCTTTCTTT.

In its sample, this clonotype was seen many times. V gene TRBV2 combines with J gene TRBJ1-6; D gene ambiguous. The germline V gene encodes CDR1 SNHLY and CDR2 FYNNEI. CDR3 length: 15 residues. Trimming cost V 3 bases and J 6 bases, with 12 bases left between them. The CDR3 region is CASSEADKRNSPLHF. For the CDR3, the DNA is TGTGCCAGCAGTGAGGCGGATAAACGTAATTCACCCCTCCACTTT.

Many counts were recorded for this clonotype. This rearrangement joins TRBV28 to TRBJ1-1; TRBD1 might be the D (6 bases). Germline CDR1 and CDR2: MDHEN and SYDVKM. The CDR3 totals 15 residues. Trimming took 4 bases from V and 5 from J, leaving 17 bases between them. CDR3 nucleotides: TGTGCCAGCAGTTCCAGGGAAGGGGGGGGTACTGAAGCTTTCTTT. Protein sequence: CASSSREGGGTEAFF.

This clonotype was detected ten times or more. This chain connects TRBV7-2 to TRBJ2-3, with a tentative D call TRBD1 (5 bases). Trimming shortened V by 0 bases and J by 4 bases, and 11 bases separated the two germline ends. This CDR3 has 15 amino acids. Per germline, CDR1 SGHTA and CDR2 FQGNSA. In DNA, the CDR3 is TGTGCCAGCAGCTTAGCAAGGGGCACGGCAGATACGCAGTATTTT. This gives the protein CASSLARGTADTQYF.

This clonotype was counted ten times or more. The chain combines TRBV7-9 with TRBJ1-5; D is unclear. Trimming pared 1 base from V and 8 bases from J, leaving 9 bases between. The CDR3 is made up of 13 amino acids. CDR1 SEHNR and CDR2 FQNEAQ come from the germline V gene (reference sequence). In DNA, the CDR3 is TGTGCCAGCAGCTTAGTAGGCGATAAGCCCCAGCATTTT. This sequence encodes CASSLVGDKPQHF.

The rearrangement joins TRBV9 to TRBJ1-2; no clear D gene. The CDR3 loop spans 15 amino acids. V gave up 0 bases and J gave up 4 bases, with 13 bases separating them. Germline assignment: CDR1 SGDLS and CDR2 YYNGEE. The CDR3 here is CASSVDVVWGYGYTF. The CDR3 nucleotides are TGTGCCAGCAGCGTAGATGTTGTGTGGGGCTATGGCTACACCTTC. Drawing the rest from reference TRBV9 and TRBJ1-2, the complete variable domain is DSGVTQTPKHLITATGQRVTLRCSPRSGDLSVYWYQQSLDQGLQFLIQYYNGEERAKGNILERFSAQQFPDLHSELNLSSLELGDSALYFCASSVDVVWGYGYTFGSGTRLTVV.

This clonotype has ten or more counts. V is TRBV27 and J is TRBJ1-1, with TRBD1 identical over 11 bases. Germline V CDR1 and CDR2: MNHEY, SMNVEV (reference sequence). The CDR3 runs to 16 residues. V trimming: 5 bases; J trimming: 4 bases; junction bases outside the gene matches: 9. The CDR3 DNA follows: TGTGCCAGCAGTCCGGGACAGGGGGTTCTTCGCACTGAAGCTTTCTTT. Translation: CASSPGQGVLRTEAFF.

This clonotype has only one observation. The chain links TRBV20-1 to TRBJ2-3; perhaps TRBD1 as D (5 bases). CDR3 size: 14 residues. Per the germline V gene, CDR1 is DFQATT and CDR2 is SNEGSKA (reference sequence). V dropped 0 bases and J dropped 2 bases, with 9 bases sitting between them. This CDR3 reads CSARDGAVTDTQYF. For the CDR3, the DNA is TGCAGTGCTAGAGATGGGGCAGTCACAGATACGCAGTATTTT.

V is TRBV7-9 and J is TRBJ2-5; D is unclear. This CDR3 contains 14 residues. Germline V gives CDR1 SEHNR, CDR2 FQNEAQ (reference sequence). V shed 0 bases and J shed 1 base, with 6 bases lying between them. The CDR3 sequence: CASSLAVFQETQYF. CDR3 sequence (DNA): TGTGCCAGCAGCTTAGCTGTCTTCCAAGAGACCCAGTACTTC.

CDR3 loop: CASSLVARRGELFF. DNA of the CDR3: TGTGCCAGCAGCTTGGTAGCAAGAAGGGGGGAGCTGTTTTTT. This rearrangement joins TRBV5-8 to TRBJ2-2; D is unresolved. The CDR3 consists of 14 residues. The V gene's germline CDR1 is SGHTS and CDR2 YDEGEE. V was cut by 0 bases and J by 8 bases, with 11 bases left in between.

The chain has TRBV27 and TRBJ2-5; TRBD1 or TRBD2 may be the D gene (5 bases each). The CDR3 has 15 amino acids. From germline, CDR1 is MNHEY and CDR2 SMNVEV (reference sequence). Trimming stripped 1 base from V and 1 base from J, with 10 bases between. This chain's CDR3 is CASSLYRGTQETQYF. For the CDR3, the DNA is TGTGCCAGCAGTTTATACAGAGGGACCCAAGAGACCCAGTACTTC.

The sample holds many counts of this clonotype. In nucleotides, the CDR3 is TGTGCCTGGAGTAGGGCGGGAGGGACAGATACGCAGTATTTT. Its protein product is CAWSRAGGTDTQYF. This chain uses TRBV30 with TRBJ2-3; 9 positions match TRBD2. This CDR3 is built from 14 residues. The germline gives CDR1 GTSNPN, CDR2 SVGIG (reference sequence). The ends lost 2 bases at V and 3 bases at J; junction bases unmatched: 3.

This clonotype showed up many times. Written as DNA, the CDR3 is TGTGCCTTCCCCGGTGGGGGAAATAACTATGGCTACACCTTC. Protein product: CAFPGGGNNYGYTF. The chain joins TRBV2 to TRBJ1-2; tentatively, D is TRBD1 (5 bases). The CDR3 consists of 14 residues. Per the germline V gene, CDR1 is SNHLY and CDR2 is FYNNEI. Trimming removed 11 bases at V and 1 base at J, with 17 bases between.

This clonotype showed up just a few times. The chain carries TRBV15 and TRBJ2-2, with no clear D. Trimming shortened V by 2 bases and J by 3 bases, and 4 bases separated the two germline ends. Germline values: CDR1 LNHNV, CDR2 YYDKDF (reference sequence). The CDR3 has 13 residues. The DNA for the CDR3 is TGTGCCACCAGCAGACTATACACCGGGGAGCTGTTTTTT. Encoded protein: CATSRLYTGELFF. The full variable domain, in which reference TRBV15 and TRBJ2-2 provide the parts outside the CDR3, is DAMVIQNPRYQVTQFGKPVTLSCSQTLNHNVMYWYQQKSSQAPKLLFHYYDKDFNNEADTPDNFQSRRPNTSFCFLDIRSPGLGDTAMYLCATSRLYTGELFFGEGSRLTVL.